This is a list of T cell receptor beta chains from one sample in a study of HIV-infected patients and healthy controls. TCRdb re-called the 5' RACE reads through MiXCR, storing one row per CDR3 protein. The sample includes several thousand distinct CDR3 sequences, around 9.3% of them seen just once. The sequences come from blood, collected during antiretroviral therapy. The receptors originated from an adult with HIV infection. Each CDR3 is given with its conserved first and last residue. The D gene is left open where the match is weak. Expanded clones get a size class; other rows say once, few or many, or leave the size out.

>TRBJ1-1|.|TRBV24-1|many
CATSDSPGPKGTEAFF
TGTGCCACCAGTGATTCCCCGGGACCTAAGGGCACTGAAGCTTTCTTT
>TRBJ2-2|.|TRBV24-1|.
CATSESIYTGELFF
TGTGCCACCTCAGAATCCATCTACACCGGGGAGCTGTTTTTT
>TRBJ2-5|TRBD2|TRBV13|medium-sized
CASSLEAGGQETQYF
TGTGCCAGCAGCTTAGAAGCGGGGGGGCAAGAGACCCAGTACTTC
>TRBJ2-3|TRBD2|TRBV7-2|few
CASRGRTSGISVTQYF
TGTGCCAGCAGGGGAAGGACTAGCGGTATTTCCGTTACGCAGTATTTT
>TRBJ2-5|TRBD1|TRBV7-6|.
CASSLALGQGVDLQETQYF
TGTGCCAGCAGCTTAGCGTTAGGACAGGGGGTAGACCTTCAAGAGACCCAGTACTTC
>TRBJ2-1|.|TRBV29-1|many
CSVDEGSSYNEQFF
TGCAGCGTTGATGAGGGGTCCTCCTACAATGAGCAGTTCTTC
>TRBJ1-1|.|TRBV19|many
CASSPDGEDTEAFF
TGTGCCAGTAGCCCGGACGGGGAGGACACTGAAGCTTTCTTT
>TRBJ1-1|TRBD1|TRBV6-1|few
CASKVSRTGGWDTEAFF
TGTGCCAGCAAGGTTTCGAGGACAGGGGGCTGGGACACTGAAGCTTTCTTT
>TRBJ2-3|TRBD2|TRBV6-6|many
CASSYYAGGRDTQYF
TGTGCCAGCAGTTACTACGCGGGAGGGCGCGATACGCAGTATTTT
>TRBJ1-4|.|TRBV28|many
CASSPPRAVGEKLFF
TGTGCCAGCAGTCCCCCCCGGGCCGTGGGTGAAAAACTGTTTTTT
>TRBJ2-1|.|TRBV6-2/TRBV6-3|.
CASSTPPGNEQFF
TGTGCCAGCAGCACCCCCCCGGGTAATGAGCAGTTCTTC
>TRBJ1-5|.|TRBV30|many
CAWSAGRRGNQPQHF
TGTGCCTGGAGTGCAGGCAGAAGAGGCAATCAGCCCCAGCATTTT
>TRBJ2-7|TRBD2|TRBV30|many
CAWSTSGSGSYEQYF
TGTGCCTGGAGTACAAGCGGGAGTGGGTCCTACGAGCAGTACTTC
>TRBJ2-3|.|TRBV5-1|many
CASSSPGVRADTQYF
TGCGCCAGCAGCTCCCCAGGGGTGAGGGCAGATACGCAGTATTTT
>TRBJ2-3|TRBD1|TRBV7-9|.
CASSRMTGGLSTVTQYF
TGTGCCAGCAGCAGAATGACAGGGGGTCTGAGCACAGTTACGCAGTATTTT
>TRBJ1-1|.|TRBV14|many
CASSQTSGTEAFF
TGTGCCAGCAGCCAGACTTCCGGGACTGAAGCTTTCTTT
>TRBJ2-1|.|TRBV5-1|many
CASSSGLDRPYNEQFF
TGCGCCAGCAGCTCTGGACTCGACAGGCCTTACAATGAGCAGTTCTTC
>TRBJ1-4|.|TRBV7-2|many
CASSLGGYNEKLFF
TGTGCCAGCAGCTTGGGGGGATATAATGAAAAACTGTTTTTT
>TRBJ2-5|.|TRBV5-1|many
CASSLEPLPETQYF
TGCGCCAGCAGCTTGGAACCCCTGCCGGAGACCCAGTACTTC
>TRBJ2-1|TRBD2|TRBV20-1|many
CSAREVAGGPYNEQFF
TGCAGTGCTAGAGAGGTAGCGGGAGGGCCATACAATGAGCAGTTCTTC
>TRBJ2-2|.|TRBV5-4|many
CASSSPGDRAGELFF
TGTGCCAGCAGCTCCCCAGGGGATAGGGCCGGGGAGCTGTTTTTT
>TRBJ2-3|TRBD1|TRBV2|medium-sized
CASSWDREGGGDTQYF
TGTGCCAGCAGCTGGGACAGGGAAGGGGGTGGTGATACGCAGTATTTT
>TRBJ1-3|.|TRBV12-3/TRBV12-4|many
CASQASSGNTIYF
TGTGCCAGCCAGGCCTCCTCTGGAAACACCATATATTTT
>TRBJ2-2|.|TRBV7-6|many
CASSAGILGGTGELFF
TGTGCCAGCAGCGCGGGAATCCTGGGTGGCACCGGGGAGCTGTTTTTT
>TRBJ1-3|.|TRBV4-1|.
CASSADKTGNTIYF
TGCGCCAGCAGCGCGGATAAGACGGGAAACACCATATATTTT
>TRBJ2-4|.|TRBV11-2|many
CASSLGTGGKNIQYF
TGTGCCAGCAGCTTGGGCACAGGAGGGAAAAACATTCAGTACTTC
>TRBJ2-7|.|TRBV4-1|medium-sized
CASSQAHESSYEQYF
TGCGCCAGCAGCCAAGCCCACGAGAGTTCCTACGAGCAGTACTTC
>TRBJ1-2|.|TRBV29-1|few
CSVEPQGNYGYTF
TGCAGCGTTGAACCCCAGGGTAACTATGGCTACACCTTC
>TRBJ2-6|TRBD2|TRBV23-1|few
CASSQSQRGGSGANVLTF
TGCGCCAGCAGTCAATCGCAGCGGGGGGGCTCCGGGGCCAACGTCCTGACTTTC
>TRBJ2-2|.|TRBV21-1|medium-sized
CASSSPESGTDDTGELFF
TGTGCCAGCAGCAGTCCCGAAAGCGGGACGGACGACACCGGGGAGCTGTTTTTT
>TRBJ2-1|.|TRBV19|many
CASSILLSASYNEQFF
TGTGCCAGTAGTATCCTGCTTAGCGCCTCCTACAATGAGCAGTTCTTC
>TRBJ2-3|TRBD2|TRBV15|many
CATSRDFGGRYDTQYF
TGTGCCACCAGCAGAGATTTCGGCGGGAGGTACGATACGCAGTATTTT
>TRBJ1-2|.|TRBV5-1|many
CASSLDSAYGYTF
TGCGCCAGCAGCTTGGATTCAGCTTATGGCTACACCTTC
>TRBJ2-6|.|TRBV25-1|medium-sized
CASSDSGANVLTF
TGTGCCAGCAGTGATTCTGGGGCCAACGTCCTGACTTTC
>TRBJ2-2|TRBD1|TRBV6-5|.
CATKNRGLGTGGLFF
TGTGCCACCAAGAACAGGGGGCTGGGCACCGGGGGGCTGTTTTTT
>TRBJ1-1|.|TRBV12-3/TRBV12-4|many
CASRPTGSYNTEAFF
TGTGCCAGCAGGCCCACGGGGTCTTATAACACTGAAGCTTTCTTT
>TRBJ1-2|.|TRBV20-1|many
CSASGTGYGYTF
TGCAGTGCCTCCGGGACGGGCTATGGCTACACCTTC
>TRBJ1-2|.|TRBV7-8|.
CASSLVERGNNYGYTF
TGTGCCAGCAGCCTCGTAGAAAGGGGCAATAACTATGGCTACACCTTC
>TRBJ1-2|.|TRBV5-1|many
CASSLDGPNQGYGYTF
TGCGCCAGCAGCTTGGACGGGCCCAACCAGGGGTATGGCTACACCTTC